The clone carrying this TCR beta chain was counted between two and nine times. Its specificity is not known. The PCR had 60 Vbeta and 13 Jbeta primers. TCRdb keeps only in-frame clones here, not all; method: immunoSEQ multiplex PCR. The table lists roughly 170,000 clones, approximately 80% of them singletons, with under 0.75% in the top ten. This sample is drawn from a study of cytomegalovirus exposure and HLA in healthy donors. The study, taken as a whole, reports: Prior analysis indicated that the majority of TCR beta V segments exhibited productivity approximately 90% or approximately 30% of the time. A later analysis found that most CMV-associated TCR beta chains appeared HLA-restricted.

Nominal health characterized the donors when sampled, though unrecorded immune exposures were likely. The sequence derives from a boy between 10 and 17 years old in good health and CMV-seronegative. Sequenced input: PBMCs.

The CDR3 spells CARIPEGRTRYTF. CDR3 nucleotides: TGTGCCAGGATCCCGGAGGGGAGGACTCGCTACACCTTC. V usage is TRBV2 and J usage is TRBJ1-2, with D possibly being TRBD1 (5 bases). The CDR3 totals 13 residues. Per germline, CDR1 SNHLY and CDR2 FYNNEI. The V end lost 9 bases, the J end lost 9 bases, and 20 bases lay between the germline ends. Using reference TRBV2 and TRBJ1-2 for the parts outside the CDR3, the full variable domain is EPEVTQTPSHQVTQMGQEVILRCVPISNHLYFYWYRQILGQKVEFLVSFYNNEISEKSEIFDDQFSVERPDGSNFTLKIRSTKLEDSAMYFCARIPEGRTRYTFGSGTRLTVV.